These 32 T cell receptor beta chains share one sample of origin, sequenced in a study of T cell responses to AZD1222 COVID-19 vaccine. Clones were read by immunoSEQ multiplex PCR, and TCRdb kept only the in-frame ones, dropping some. The sample has approximately 300,000 clones, almost 95% seen once; the top ten hold roughly 0.6%. Source: peripheral blood, taken 28 days after the second AZD1222 dose. The receptors originated from an adult who received the AZD1222 COVID-19 vaccine.

The chain combines TRBV11-3 with TRBJ1-4; unclear D gene. Germline V gene sequence: CDR1 SGHNT, CDR2 YENEEA. The CDR3 sequence is 13 residues long. Trimming cost V 4 bases and J 5 bases, with 8 bases left between them. The CDR3 region is CASSSGPNEKLFF. The DNA for the CDR3 is TGTGCCAGCAGCTCCGGACCGAATGAAAAACTGTTTTTT.

The V call is TRBV28, the J call TRBJ2-7, with 7 bases that match TRBD1. The CDR3 is made up of 14 amino acids. V trimming: 7 bases; J trimming: 3 bases; junction bases outside the gene matches: 9. CDR1 MDHEN and CDR2 SYDVKM come from the germline V gene. CDR3 in amino acids: CASTPGTESYEQYF. The CDR3 nucleotides read TGTGCCAGCACCCCCGGGACAGAAAGCTACGAGCAGTACTTC. The whole variable domain, filled in from reference TRBV28 and TRBJ2-7, reads DVKVTQSSRYLVKRTGEKVFLECVQDMDHENMFWYRQDPGLGLRLIYFSYDVKMKEKGDIPEGYSVSREKKERFSLILESASTNQTSMYLCASTPGTESYEQYFGPGTRLTVT.

V and J are TRBV2 and TRBJ1-2; D remains unclear. Per germline, CDR1 SNHLY and CDR2 FYNNEI. V shed 6 bases and J shed 2 bases, with 7 bases lying between them. This CDR3 is built from 12 residues. CDR3 in amino acids: CASRGANYGYTF. Here the CDR3 DNA reads TGTGCCAGCAGGGGCGCGAACTATGGCTACACCTTC.

In nucleotides, the CDR3 is TGTGCCAGCAGCCCCCCTAGCGGGAGCGCCGGGGAGCTGTTTTTT. It is translated as CASSPPSGSAGELFF. The J gene is TRBJ2-2, the V gene TRBV7-9; 10 bases line up with TRBD2. CDR1 and CDR2 from the germline V gene are SEHNR and FQNEAQ (reference sequence). The CDR3 is 15 residues long. V lost 5 bases to trimming and J lost 6 bases; unmatched junction nucleotides: 6.

The chain couples TRBV7-9 to TRBJ2-1; TRBD1 matches 8 bases. V lost 3 bases, J lost 7 bases, and 5 bases stayed unmatched. Per the germline V gene, CDR1 is SEHNR and CDR2 is FQNEAQ (reference sequence). The CDR3 has 14 amino acids. The CDR3: CASSLDREWNEQFF. Written as DNA, the CDR3 is TGTGCCAGCAGCTTGGACAGGGAGTGGAATGAGCAGTTCTTC.

The chain links TRBV9 to TRBJ2-1; D may be TRBD2 (6 bases). The V and J ends lost 3 bases and 8 bases respectively, with 15 bases between them. CDR3 length: 14 amino acids. Germline loops: CDR1 SGDLS, CDR2 YYNGEE. CDR3 sequence (DNA): TGTGCCAGCAGCGAGGGCGGGGCTGGCGATGAGCAGTTCTTC. Translating it yields CASSEGGAGDEQFF.

The genes are TRBV3-1 (or the pseudogene TRBV3-2) and TRBJ2-7; no clear D gene. The V and J ends lost 4 bases and 4 bases respectively, with 5 bases between them. The CDR3 is made up of 11 amino acids. Germline lookup yields CDR1 LGHDT and CDR2 YNNKEL (reference sequence). The CDR3 loop is CASSRRYEQYF. The CDR3 DNA is TGTGCCAGCAGCCGGAGATACGAGCAGTACTTC.

The chain joins TRBV2 to TRBJ2-7, with 10 bases aligning to TRBD1. The germline gives CDR1 SNHLY, CDR2 FYNNEI. The V gene end was trimmed by 5 bases and the J gene end by 4 bases; junction bases not matched to a gene: 5. The CDR3 spans 14 residues. CDR3 sequence: CASSLRDRGYEQYF. Here the CDR3 DNA reads TGTGCCAGCAGTCTCCGGGACAGGGGTTACGAGCAGTACTTC.

V gene TRBV27 combines with J gene TRBJ1-1; possibly TRBD1 for D (5 bases). The CDR3 has 17 amino acids. From germline, CDR1 is MNHEY and CDR2 SMNVEV (reference sequence). Trimming took 8 bases from V and 1 from J, leaving 23 bases between them. CDR3: CASDSSLRRVPNTEAFF. DNA of the CDR3: TGTGCCAGCGACAGTAGTCTACGCAGGGTCCCGAACACTGAAGCTTTCTTT.

The chain combines TRBV15 with TRBJ1-2; perhaps TRBD1 as D (5 bases). Per germline, CDR1 LNHNV and CDR2 YYDKDF (reference sequence). The V gene lost 0 bases and the J gene lost 8 bases, with 16 bases spanning the gap. This CDR3 spans 15 amino acids. CDR3 sequence: CATSRDRARAAGYTF. The CDR3 nucleotides are TGTGCCACCAGCAGAGATAGGGCCAGGGCAGCGGGCTACACCTTC.

The chain is built from TRBV25-1 and TRBJ2-3, with TRBD2 matching over 12 bases. Germline V gene lookup returns CDR1 MGHDK and CDR2 SYGVNS. V was pared by 2 bases and J by 2 bases, with 2 bases of the junction left unmatched. CDR3 length: 16 amino acids. The CDR3 DNA sequence: TGTGCCAGCAGTGAAGGACTAGCGGGACTCACAGATACGCAGTATTTT. Translation: CASSEGLAGLTDTQYF.

This clone was detected once. V and J are TRBV7-3 and TRBJ2-7, with 7 bases matching TRBD2. The CDR3 consists of 15 residues. CDR1 and CDR2 (germline): SGHTA, FQGTGA. Trimming cost V 6 bases and J 7 bases; bases outside gene matches: 15. CDR3 sequence (DNA): TGTGCCAGCAGACACAAAAGGGGAAGGGAGGGTGAGCAGTACTTC. Protein product: CASRHKRGREGEQYF.

V is TRBV19 and J is TRBJ2-4; no clear D gene. The CDR3 runs 11 residues. The V gene's germline CDR1 is LNHDA and CDR2 SQIVND (reference sequence). The V end lost 1 base, the J end lost 8 bases, and 3 bases lay between the germline ends. CDR3 in amino acids: CASSIADIQYF. The DNA for the CDR3 is TGTGCCAGTAGTATAGCCGACATTCAGTACTTC.

This chain uses TRBV11-2 with TRBJ2-5; the D is unclear. The CDR3 length is 14 residues. Germline CDR1 SGHAT, CDR2 FQNNGV. V dropped 5 bases and J dropped 4 bases, with 14 bases sitting between them. The CDR3 DNA reads as TGTGCCAGCAGCGCCGCCCCTAACCGAGAGACCCAGTACTTC. Translation gives CASSAAPNRETQYF.

The chain is built from TRBV9 and TRBJ2-2, with 8 bases identical to TRBD2. Looked up from germline, CDR1 is SGDLS and CDR2 is YYNGEE. V shed 4 bases and J 4 bases; nucleotides not matched to a gene: 9. CDR3 length: 16 amino acids. In nucleotides, the CDR3 is TGTGCCAGCAGCTCCCAAAAAGCGGGGGTCACCGGGGAGCTGTTTTTT. Amino acid sequence: CASSSQKAGVTGELFF.

The chain combines TRBV7-3 with TRBJ2-3; D is possibly TRBD2 (6 bases). The CDR3 covers 17 residues. Germline loops: CDR1 SGHTA, CDR2 FQGTGA. Between the trimmed V and J ends, which lost 4 bases and 0 bases, there was a span of 17 bases. The CDR3: CASSSGRRGTSTDTQYF. For the CDR3, the DNA is TGTGCCAGCAGCTCCGGTAGGCGGGGCACTAGCACAGATACGCAGTATTTT.

The chain recombines TRBV7-2 with TRBJ1-3; D gene ambiguous. V gave up 5 bases and J gave up 2 bases, with 16 bases separating them. There are 16 residues in the CDR3. Germline lookup yields CDR1 SGHTA and CDR2 FQGNSA. CDR3 protein: CASSITGSGAGNTIYF. DNA for the CDR3: TGTGCCAGCAGCATAACGGGGAGCGGTGCTGGAAACACCATATATTTT.

This clone came up once. V and J are TRBV28 and TRBJ1-2; TRBD1 matches at 8 bases. Germline V gene lookup returns CDR1 MDHEN and CDR2 SYDVKM. This CDR3 has 15 amino acids. The V segment lost 7 bases and the J segment 1 base; nucleotides outside the gene matches: 8. CDR3 nucleotides: TGTGCCAGCACCACAGGGGGACGCCGTAACTATGGCTACACCTTC. Residues: CASTTGGRRNYGYTF.

This clone occurred once. The rearrangement uses TRBV28 and TRBJ1-2; D call uncertain. CDR3 length: 16 amino acids. V was trimmed by 5 bases and J by 4 bases, leaving 20 bases between them. The germline gives CDR1 MDHEN, CDR2 SYDVKM. CDR3: CASSPAAVLRVYGYTF. CDR3 in DNA: TGTGCCAGCAGTCCCGCGGCCGTCCTACGGGTCTATGGCTACACCTTC.

The chain is built from TRBV5-1 and TRBJ1-1, with 7 bases that match TRBD1. In germline, CDR1 is SGHRS, CDR2 YFSETQ. V shed 4 bases, J shed 7 bases, and the junction held 10 bases outside the gene matches. The CDR3 extends over 14 amino acids. This CDR3 is CASSPGTALIEAFF. The CDR3 DNA sequence: TGCGCCAGCAGCCCAGGGACAGCACTCATTGAAGCTTTCTTT.

The V call is TRBV4-1, the J call TRBJ1-3; D gene ambiguous. V was shortened by 1 base and J by 0 bases, with 10 bases between the two germline ends. Germline-derived CDR1 and CDR2 are MGHRA and YSYEKL. This CDR3 spans 16 amino acids. The CDR3: CASSQGRTSSGNTIYF. The CDR3 nucleotides are TGCGCCAGCAGCCAAGGGCGAACCTCCTCTGGAAACACCATATATTTT.

The genes are TRBV28 and TRBJ1-6, with unresolved D. With 5 bases removed from V and 10 bases from J, the gap between germline ends came to 18 bases. Germline V lookup: CDR1 MDHEN, CDR2 SYDVKM. This CDR3 is built from 15 residues. CDR3 sequence (DNA): TGTGCCAGCAGTCTCCCACGGGCGGGGTACTCACCCCTCCACTTT. Translated, it gives CASSLPRAGYSPLHF.

J is TRBJ1-1 and V is TRBV5-5, with TRBD1 identical over 8 bases. The ends lost 4 bases at V and 2 bases at J; junction bases unmatched: 4. This CDR3 comprises 14 residues. Germline V gene sequence: CDR1 SGHKS, CDR2 YYEKEE (reference sequence). Here the CDR3 reads CASSPQGANTEAFF. CDR3 nucleotide sequence: TGTGCCAGCAGCCCCCAGGGGGCCAACACTGAAGCTTTCTTT.

V gene TRBV14 combines with J gene TRBJ1-5; the match to TRBD1 covers 8 bases. V lost 1 base and J lost 4; bases outside the gene matches: 6. Germline values: CDR1 SGHDN, CDR2 FVKESK. The CDR3 sequence is 16 residues long. CDR3 protein: CASSQAGQGGNQPQHF. The CDR3 DNA reads as TGTGCCAGCAGCCAAGCCGGACAGGGCGGAAATCAGCCCCAGCATTTT.

The chain joins TRBV5-3 to TRBJ2-7; the match to TRBD2 covers 8 bases. TRBV5-3 qualifies as an ORF whose function is uncertain. The CDR3 runs 15 residues. With V trimmed by 4 bases and J by 1 base, 7 bases remained unmatched. The CDR3 coding sequence is TGTGCCAGAAGCGCCCTGACTAGCGCTTCCTACGAGCAGTACTTC. Its protein product is CARSALTSASYEQYF.

Of note for this clone: Other nucleotide sequences in the sample specify the same CDR3. The chain combines TRBV9 with TRBJ1-2; D gene ambiguous. This CDR3 comprises 14 residues. V was pared by 0 bases and J by 0 bases, with 6 bases between. Looked up from germline, CDR1 is SGDLS and CDR2 is YYNGEE. CDR3 DNA sequence: TGTGCCAGCAGCGTAGATCGGGCTAACTATGGCTACACCTTC. Encoded protein: CASSVDRANYGYTF.

V usage is TRBV12-2 and J usage is TRBJ2-7; the table's D call TRBD1 went unverified against the DNA. TRBV12-2 is classified as a pseudogene. The CDR3 consists of 8 residues. CDR3 region: CASRLTYF. Written as DNA, the CDR3 is TGTGCAAGTCGCCTGACATACTTC.

The CDR3 nucleotides read TGTGCCAGCAGCTTAATGGGGAGACAGAAGAACACTGAAGCTTTCTTT. Protein product: CASSLMGRQKNTEAFF. The rearrangement uses TRBV7-9 and TRBJ1-1; D is possibly TRBD1 (5 bases). The CDR3 has 16 amino acids. Trimming stripped 2 bases from V and 1 base from J, with 14 bases between. The germline CDR1 and CDR2 sequences are SEHNR and FQNEAQ (reference sequence).

The rearrangement links TRBV7-9 to TRBJ2-1; 12 positions agree with TRBD2. V shed 2 bases, J shed 8 bases, and the junction held 10 bases outside the gene matches. This CDR3 has 17 residues. The germline V gene has CDR1 SEHNR and CDR2 FQNEAQ (reference sequence). CDR3 bases: TGTGCCAGCAGCTTATGGATGACTAGCGGGAGAGGCGATGAGCAGTTCTTC. It translates to CASSLWMTSGRGDEQFF. Based on the CDR3 plus reference TRBV7-9 and TRBJ2-1, the full variable domain is DTGVSQNPRHKITKRGQNVTFRCDPISEHNRLYWYRQTLGQGPEFLTYFQNEAQLEKSRLLSDRFSAERPKGSFSTLEIQRTEQGDSAMYLCASSLWMTSGRGDEQFFGPGTRLTVL.

CDR3 region: CSASRVRAYEQYF. DNA of the CDR3: TGCAGTGCTAGTCGGGTCAGAGCCTACGAGCAGTACTTC. The chain carries TRBV20-1 and TRBJ2-7; D ambiguous. Trimming removed 3 bases from V and 2 bases from J, with 11 bases in between. The CDR3 has 13 amino acids. Germline CDR1 DFQATT, CDR2 SNEGSKA (reference sequence).

The chain combines TRBV6-4 with TRBJ2-3, with 7 bases that match TRBD2. The CDR3 contains 16 residues. The germline V gene encodes CDR1 MRHNA and CDR2 SNTAGT. Trimming took 3 bases from V and 4 from J; bases not matched to a gene: 10. CDR3 in amino acids: CASSEVVSSGPDTQYF. The CDR3 DNA follows: TGTGCCAGCAGTGAAGTGGTATCTAGCGGTCCAGATACGCAGTATTTT.

J is TRBJ2-7 and V is TRBV7-9; D possibly uses TRBD1 or TRBD2 (5 bases each). V was pared by 4 bases and J by 0 bases, with 10 bases between. CDR3 length equals 14 residues. The germline V gene encodes CDR1 SEHNR and CDR2 FQNEAQ (reference sequence). This CDR3 reads CASSSQGDSYEQYF. The CDR3 nucleotides are TGTGCCAGCAGCTCGCAGGGAGACTCCTACGAGCAGTACTTC.